This T cell receptor (beta chain) was retrieved from a study of cytomegalovirus exposure and HLA in healthy donors. In this sample, this clone turned up once. Per germline, CDR1 SGDLS and CDR2 YYNGEE. The CDR3 covers 14 residues. Between the trimmed V and J ends, which lost 2 bases and 4 bases, there was a span of 12 bases. Amplification used 60 Vbeta primers and 13 Jbeta primers. Sequencing was performed with immunoSEQ multiplex PCR; in TCRdb, only in-frame clones are kept and a portion is missing. The table includes about 120,000 clones, 60% to 85% detected once. This receptor was taken from a middle-aged woman in good health and CMV-seropositive. V usage is TRBV9 and J usage is TRBJ1-2; D remains ambiguous. Sequenced sample: PBMCs. The CDR3 is CASSVTETPYGYTF. The CDR3 DNA follows: TGTGCCAGCAGCGTTACAGAGACGCCCTATGGCTACACCTTC.